Shown below are 16 T cell receptor beta chains from a single sample sequenced in a study of metastatic and nonmetastatic thyroid tumors (TCRdb year 2020). No treatment had been received by any patient before thyroid surgery. Library prep was done by PCR. This sample was sequenced with an Illumina HiSeq 4000. The public reads were reanalyzed by TCRdb: fastp trimming at Q25, MiXCR alignment, in-frame beta chains only. For this sample the table gives 25,000 to 30,000 clones, of which under 20% were detected only once. About 4.4% of the sample is held by the ten biggest clonotypes. The source material was blood. Every receptor here comes from a female donor with papillary thyroid cancer or a benign thyroid nodule (not recorded which). Some clones in this sample may be carry-over from other donors' samples.

This clone showed up just a few times. The V call is TRBV6-1, the J call TRBJ2-3; D gene ambiguous. The germline V gene has CDR1 MNHNS and CDR2 SASEGT. The CDR3 is made up of 11 amino acids. Deletions cut 11 bases from V and 6 bases from J, with 12 bases between. The DNA for the CDR3 is TGTGCCGGCGCGACTGGGGATACGCAGTATTTT. Protein product: CAGATGDTQYF.

This clone was observed many times. The chain joins TRBV15 to TRBJ2-2; 8 nucleotides agree with TRBD1. Germline V CDR1 and CDR2: LNHNV, YYDKDF (reference sequence). CDR3 length: 18 amino acids. Trimming removed 0 bases from V and 5 bases from J; junction bases left unmatched: 11. This CDR3 reads CATSRERSQGAITGELFF. CDR3 coding DNA: TGTGCCACCAGCAGAGAAAGGAGCCAGGGGGCAATTACCGGGGAGCTGTTTTTT. Full variable domain (missing parts from reference TRBV15 and TRBJ2-2): DAMVIQNPRYQVTQFGKPVTLSCSQTLNHNVMYWYQQKSSQAPKLLFHYYDKDFNNEADTPDNFQSRRPNTSFCFLDIRSPGLGDTAMYLCATSRERSQGAITGELFFGEGSRLTVL.

In this sample, this clone turned up many times. Other DNA sequences in this specimen translate into the identical CDR3. This chain uses TRBV2 with TRBJ1-3; TRBD1 might be the D (5 bases). The ends were cut back, 7 bases at V and 3 bases at J, with 16 bases in the middle. CDR1 is SNHLY and CDR2 is FYNNEI in the germline V gene. The CDR3 covers 15 residues. The CDR3 DNA follows: TGTGCCAGCATGTTGGGGACCGTGAGTGGAAACACCATATATTTT. Translating gives CASMLGTVSGNTIYF.

V is TRBV20-1 and J is TRBJ1-5; maybe TRBD1 (6 bases). CDR3 length equals 13 residues. CDR1 and CDR2 from the germline V gene are DFQATT and SNEGSKA (reference sequence). Trimming took off 6 bases at V and 7 bases at J, with 16 bases between the two ends. The CDR3 sequence: CSAGGRRNQPQHF. DNA for the CDR3: TGCAGTGCGGGGGGCCGTAGAAACCAGCCCCAGCATTTT.

Details on this clone: A junction boundary mismatches the germline segment, possibly from a read error. The chain is built from TRBV6-1 and TRBJ1-5; TRBD1 matches 8 bases. The CDR3 is 15 amino acids. Germline CDR1 and CDR2: MNHNS and SASEGT. In nucleotides, the CDR3 is TGTGCCAACAGAAGACAGGGGAATAGCAATCAGCACCAGCATTTT. This sequence encodes CANRRQGNSNQHQHF.

This clone was counted at least ten times. The V gene is TRBV3-1, the J gene TRBJ2-7; TRBD2 is a possible D gene (6 bases). V was cut by 4 bases and J by 7 bases, with 17 bases left in between. The germline CDR1 and CDR2 sequences are LGHDT and YNNKEL (reference sequence). The CDR3 spans 14 residues. CDR3 loop: CASSPRAGAGEQYF. In DNA, the CDR3 is TGTGCCAGCAGCCCCCGGGCCGGGGCGGGGGAGCAGTACTTC.

The chain carries TRBV6-6 and TRBJ2-3; D is ambiguous. Trimming removed 1 base from V and 5 bases from J, with 10 bases in between. The germline V gene encodes CDR1 MNHNY and CDR2 SVGAGI (reference sequence). This CDR3 comprises 14 residues. The DNA for the CDR3 is TGTGCCAGCAGTTACTGTGTCTCGATAGATACGCAGTATTTT. As protein: CASSYCVSIDTQYF.

This clone appeared a few times. V is TRBV6-2 or TRBV6-3 and J is TRBJ2-7; 8 positions match TRBD1. J gave up 9 bases and V 5 bases, and 6 bases lay outside the gene matches. CDR1 and CDR2 from the germline V gene are MNHEY and SVGEGT. The CDR3 covers 12 residues. CDR3 in DNA: TGTGCCAGCAGTCACGGACAGGGCGGGCAGTACTTC. Translated, it gives CASSHGQGGQYF.

The chain employs TRBV5-1 and TRBJ1-2; possibly TRBD1 for D (6 bases). V gave up 4 bases and J gave up 5 bases, with 12 bases separating them. In germline, CDR1 is SGHRS, CDR2 YFSETQ. The CDR3 is 13 residues long. Here the CDR3 reads CASSPVRGYGYTF. The CDR3 DNA reads as TGCGCCAGCAGCCCCGTCAGGGGATATGGCTACACCTTC.

The chain couples TRBV7-2 to TRBJ1-2; D remains ambiguous. From germline, CDR1 is SGHTA and CDR2 FQGNSA. Trimming shortened V by 1 base and J by 7 bases, and 16 bases separated the two germline ends. CDR3 length: 15 residues. The CDR3 DNA sequence: TGTGCCAGCAGCTTAGGGTTAAGTCCGGGTGGTGGCTACACCTTC. This sequence encodes CASSLGLSPGGGYTF. Combining the CDR3 with reference TRBV7-2 and TRBJ1-2 gives the whole variable domain GAGVSQSPSNKVTEKGKDVELRCDPISGHTALYWYRQSLGQGLEFLIYFQGNSAPDKSGLPSDRFSAERTGGSVSTLTIQRTQQEDSAVYLCASSLGLSPGGGYTFGSGTRLTVV.

This clone was counted at least ten times. This sequence joins TRBV5-1 and TRBJ2-7, with D possibly TRBD1 on 5 matching bases. The CDR3 is made up of 15 amino acids. V was pared by 0 bases and J by 3 bases, with 13 bases between. Germline V gives CDR1 SGHRS, CDR2 YFSETQ. CDR3 DNA: TGCGCCAGCAGCTTGGCCCCCGAAGGGGTCTACGAGCAGTACTTC. It is translated as CASSLAPEGVYEQYF. Full variable domain (outside the CDR3, taken from reference TRBV5-1 and TRBJ2-7): KAGVTQTPRYLIKTRGQQVTLSCSPISGHRSVSWYQQTPGQGLQFLFEYFSETQRNKGNFPGRFSGRQFSNSRSEMNVSTLELGDSALYLCASSLAPEGVYEQYFGPGTRLTVT.

By share, this clone ranks as medium-sized. The chain recombines TRBV28 with TRBJ2-2; TRBD1 matches at 11 bases. Trimming at V came to 4 bases and at J to 7 bases, leaving 5 bases not matched to a gene. The germline gives CDR1 MDHEN, CDR2 SYDVKM. The CDR3 loop spans 15 amino acids. The CDR3 loop reads CASSSGQGADGELFF. CDR3 bases: TGTGCCAGCAGTTCTGGACAGGGGGCAGACGGGGAGCTGTTTTTT.

This clone was detected ten times or more. The V and J genes are TRBV5-1 and TRBJ2-1; a possible D gene is TRBD2 (5 bases). Germline V gene lookup returns CDR1 SGHRS and CDR2 YFSETQ. This CDR3 is 14 amino acids long. The germline V and J ends were trimmed by 4 bases and 0 bases, with 8 bases remaining between them. The CDR3 loop reads CASSRAGSYNEQFF. The CDR3 DNA reads as TGCGCCAGCAGCCGGGCGGGCTCCTACAATGAGCAGTTCTTC.

This clone counts as medium-sized. V and J are TRBV6-1 and TRBJ2-7; D is possibly TRBD1 or TRBD2 (6 bases each). Germline CDR1 is MNHNS and CDR2 is SASEGT. Trimming pared 5 bases from V and 6 bases from J, leaving 14 bases between. The CDR3 sequence is 13 residues long. CDR3 nucleotide sequence: TGTGCCAGCAGTTTAGGGGGGCCAGGCGAGCAGTACTTC. This translates into CASSLGGPGEQYF.

A remark on this clone: The conserved phenylalanine or tryptophan is not found at the CDR3 terminus, so this likely reflects a read error. The chain employs TRBV11-1 and TRBJ1-6; TRBD1 matches 10 bases. CDR1 and CDR2 from the germline V gene are SGHAT and FQDESV (reference sequence). CDR3 length: 16 amino acids. The CDR3 DNA follows: TGTGCCAGCATCTTAATAGCCGGGACAGGGGTCTCACCCCTCCACTAT. As protein: CASILIAGTGVSPLHY.

V usage is TRBV10-2 and J usage is TRBJ2-1; TRBD1 is a possible D gene (10 bases). Germline V CDR1 and CDR2: WSHSY, SAAADI. V was clipped by 5 bases and J by 4 bases, with 27 bases between them. This CDR3 spans 19 amino acids. Here the CDR3 DNA reads TGCGCCAGCAGTCGAACCGGGACAGGGGCTAGCGGGACTTACAATGAGCAGTTCTTC. Protein product: CASSRTGTGASGTYNEQFF.